The rows below give T cell receptor beta chains drawn from one sample of a study of blood T cell repertoires in COVID-19. Data came from immunoSEQ multiplex PCR; TCRdb stores just in-frame clones and leaves some out. The sample comprises just under 90,000 clones, about three quarters of which are singletons, and over 13% rests with the top ten. The sample comprised peripheral blood. All receptors derive from a woman aged 80 or older with acute or convalescent COVID-19. The CDR3 runs from the conserved cysteine through the conserved F or W. Fields, in order: D gene, clone size, J gene, V gene, CDR3 protein, CDR3 DNA. D genes are given only for firm matches. Clone size, where shown, is once, few, many, or a class for clones that have expanded.

d_call: TRBD2; clone_size: few; j_call: TRBJ2-1; v_call: TRBV9; cdr3_aa: CASSPQLAGGEQFF; cdr3_nt: TGTGCCAGCAGCCCGCAACTAGCGGGGGGAGAGCAGTTCTTC
d_call: TRBD2; clone_size: -; j_call: TRBJ2-7; v_call: TRBV4-3; cdr3_aa: CASSRGLAGNYEQYF; cdr3_nt: TGCGCCAGCAGCCGAGGTCTAGCGGGAAACTACGAGCAGTACTTC
d_call: TRBD1; clone_size: -; j_call: TRBJ1-2; v_call: TRBV7-9; cdr3_aa: CASSLAGGGYTF; cdr3_nt: TGTGCCAGCAGCTTAGCAGGGGGCGGCTACACCTTC
d_call: TRBD1; clone_size: -; j_call: TRBJ1-2; v_call: TRBV5-1; cdr3_aa: CASSPQGANYGYTF; cdr3_nt: TGCGCCAGCAGCCCACAGGGGGCTAACTATGGCTACACCTTC
d_call: -; clone_size: -; j_call: TRBJ1-3; v_call: TRBV24-1; cdr3_aa: CATSDSRGSGNTIYF; cdr3_nt: TGTGCCACCAGTGATTCGCGGGGATCTGGAAACACCATATATTTT
d_call: TRBD2; clone_size: -; j_call: TRBJ2-7; v_call: TRBV7-2; cdr3_aa: CASSWGGTDEQYF; cdr3_nt: TGTGCCAGCAGTTGGGGGGGGACCGACGAGCAGTACTTC
d_call: -; clone_size: few; j_call: TRBJ2-7; v_call: TRBV5-1; cdr3_aa: CASSFGRPEEQYF; cdr3_nt: TGCGCCAGCAGCTTTGGCAGGCCCGAGGAGCAGTACTTC
d_call: -; clone_size: -; j_call: TRBJ1-2; v_call: TRBV6-2/TRBV6-3; cdr3_aa: CASSITRTGGYTF; cdr3_nt: TGTGCCAGCAGTATTACCAGGACTGGTGGCTACACCTTC
d_call: -; clone_size: few; j_call: TRBJ1-2; v_call: TRBV10-3; cdr3_aa: CAISETETNYGYTF; cdr3_nt: TGTGCCATCAGTGAGACGGAGACTAACTATGGCTACACCTTC
d_call: -; clone_size: -; j_call: TRBJ1-1; v_call: TRBV3-1/TRBV3-2; cdr3_aa: CASSHGTPNTEAFF; cdr3_nt: TGTGCCAGCAGCCACGGGACTCCGAACACTGAAGCTTTCTTT
d_call: -; clone_size: -; j_call: TRBJ1-3; v_call: TRBV9; cdr3_aa: CASSVGGADSGNTIYF; cdr3_nt: TGTGCCAGCAGCGTAGGCGGGGCCGACTCTGGAAACACCATATATTTT
d_call: TRBD1; clone_size: -; j_call: TRBJ1-1; v_call: TRBV29-1; cdr3_aa: CSIVSGGTEAFF; cdr3_nt: TGCAGCATAGTCTCAGGGGGAACTGAAGCTTTCTTT
d_call: TRBD1; clone_size: -; j_call: TRBJ1-4; v_call: TRBV6-1; cdr3_aa: CASSEDRGEKLFF; cdr3_nt: TGTGCCAGCAGTGAAGACAGGGGTGAAAAACTGTTTTTT
d_call: -; clone_size: -; j_call: TRBJ1-1; v_call: TRBV2; cdr3_aa: CASSEEGYTEAFF; cdr3_nt: TGTGCCAGCAGTGAGGAGGGGTACACTGAAGCTTTCTTT
d_call: -; clone_size: -; j_call: TRBJ1-2; v_call: TRBV5-8; cdr3_aa: CASRGRGALGYTF; cdr3_nt: TGTGCCAGCAGGGGTCGGGGGGCGCTGGGCTACACCTTC
d_call: -; clone_size: -; j_call: TRBJ2-5; v_call: TRBV19; cdr3_aa: CASSNHGGGEGETQYF; cdr3_nt: TGTGCCAGTAGTAATCACGGAGGGGGCGAAGGAGAGACCCAGTACTTC
d_call: -; clone_size: -; j_call: TRBJ1-6; v_call: TRBV5-5; cdr3_aa: CASTQGSGNSPLHF; cdr3_nt: TGTGCCAGCACCCAGGGGTCCGGGAATTCACCCCTCCACTTT
d_call: -; clone_size: -; j_call: TRBJ1-1; v_call: TRBV7-2; cdr3_aa: CASSLEPGGSTEAFF; cdr3_nt: TGTGCCAGCAGCTTAGAACCGGGCGGGAGCACTGAAGCTTTCTTT
d_call: -; clone_size: -; j_call: TRBJ1-4; v_call: TRBV12-3/TRBV12-4; cdr3_aa: CASTLNEKLFF; cdr3_nt: TGTGCCAGCACCCTTAATGAAAAACTGTTTTTT
d_call: -; clone_size: -; j_call: TRBJ1-5; v_call: TRBV27; cdr3_aa: CASSLTHPSQPQHF; cdr3_nt: TGTGCCAGCAGTCTGACTCACCCCAGTCAGCCCCAGCATTTT
d_call: -; clone_size: -; j_call: TRBJ1-1; v_call: TRBV18; cdr3_aa: CASAPGSDTEAFF; cdr3_nt: TGTGCCAGCGCGCCGGGTTCGGACACTGAAGCTTTCTTT
d_call: TRBD1; clone_size: -; j_call: TRBJ1-1; v_call: TRBV27; cdr3_aa: CASSTWTGNTEAFF; cdr3_nt: TGTGCCAGCAGTACCTGGACAGGGAACACTGAAGCTTTCTTT
d_call: -; clone_size: -; j_call: TRBJ2-1; v_call: TRBV6-2/TRBV6-3; cdr3_aa: CASSLINNPPRGLYNEQFF; cdr3_nt: TGTGCCAGCAGTCTGATTAATAACCCCCCGCGGGGGCTCTACAATGAGCAGTTCTTC
d_call: -; clone_size: -; j_call: TRBJ1-2; v_call: TRBV12-3/TRBV12-4; cdr3_aa: CASSFGSHGYTF; cdr3_nt: TGTGCCAGCAGCTTCGGGAGCCATGGCTACACCTTC
d_call: TRBD1; clone_size: -; j_call: TRBJ1-2; v_call: TRBV6-4; cdr3_aa: CASTRQGTYGYTF; cdr3_nt: TGTGCCAGCACAAGACAGGGGACCTATGGCTACACCTTC
d_call: TRBD1; clone_size: -; j_call: TRBJ1-6; v_call: TRBV4-3; cdr3_aa: CASSQDSTGESPLHF; cdr3_nt: TGCGCCAGCAGCCAAGATAGTACAGGGGAATCACCCCTCCACTTT
d_call: TRBD1; clone_size: -; j_call: TRBJ1-5; v_call: TRBV18; cdr3_aa: CASSLTTGGGQPQHF; cdr3_nt: TGTGCCAGCTCACTCACGACAGGGGGAGGGCAGCCCCAGCATTTT
d_call: -; clone_size: -; j_call: TRBJ1-6; v_call: TRBV7-2; cdr3_aa: CASSRQGLGNSPLHF; cdr3_nt: TGTGCCAGCAGCCGCCAGGGGCTTGGAAATTCACCCCTCCACTTT
d_call: TRBD1; clone_size: -; j_call: TRBJ2-1; v_call: TRBV15; cdr3_aa: CATSREVDRTGNNEQFF; cdr3_nt: TGTGCCACCAGCAGAGAGGTTGACAGGACAGGGAACAATGAGCAGTTCTTC
d_call: TRBD1; clone_size: -; j_call: TRBJ1-2; v_call: TRBV30; cdr3_aa: CAWSPRQGWEGYTF; cdr3_nt: TGTGCCTGGAGTCCTCGACAGGGGTGGGAGGGCTACACCTTC
d_call: TRBD1; clone_size: -; j_call: TRBJ2-5; v_call: TRBV7-2; cdr3_aa: CASSLAPGQPKQYF; cdr3_nt: TGTGCCAGCAGCTTAGCGCCGGGACAGCCTAAGCAGTACTTC
d_call: TRBD1; clone_size: few; j_call: TRBJ1-1; v_call: TRBV19; cdr3_aa: CASSPGQGPQRDTEAFF; cdr3_nt: TGTGCCAGTAGTCCAGGACAGGGGCCGCAGAGGGACACTGAAGCTTTCTTT
d_call: -; clone_size: -; j_call: TRBJ1-1; v_call: TRBV15; cdr3_aa: CATSRSRGQGTEAFF; cdr3_nt: TGTGCCACCAGCAGGAGTAGGGGTCAAGGCACTGAAGCTTTCTTT
d_call: -; clone_size: -; j_call: TRBJ1-5; v_call: TRBV7-9; cdr3_aa: CASSLGSRGEKPQHF; cdr3_nt: TGTGCCAGCAGCTTAGGCAGCCGGGGAGAGAAGCCCCAGCATTTT
d_call: -; clone_size: -; j_call: TRBJ1-1; v_call: TRBV24-1; cdr3_aa: CATTGGGRAFF; cdr3_nt: TGTGCCACCACGGGGGGGGGCAGAGCTTTCTTT
d_call: -; clone_size: -; j_call: TRBJ1-1; v_call: TRBV18; cdr3_aa: CASSILGGGENTEAFF; cdr3_nt: TGTGCCAGCTCAATTCTTGGTGGGGGGGAGAACACTGAAGCTTTCTTT
d_call: -; clone_size: -; j_call: TRBJ1-6; v_call: TRBV5-5; cdr3_aa: CASSLSPGGADSPLHF; cdr3_nt: TGTGCCAGCAGCTTGAGCCCCGGGGGGGCGGATTCACCCCTCCACTTT
d_call: TRBD1; clone_size: -; j_call: TRBJ1-4; v_call: TRBV2; cdr3_aa: CASSPTQGGEKLFF; cdr3_nt: TGTGCCAGCAGTCCGACCCAGGGGGGTGAAAAACTGTTTTTT
d_call: TRBD1; clone_size: -; j_call: TRBJ1-2; v_call: TRBV15; cdr3_aa: CATSRSGTGYGYTF; cdr3_nt: TGTGCCACCAGCCGATCCGGGACAGGTTATGGCTACACCTTC
d_call: TRBD1; clone_size: -; j_call: TRBJ1-4; v_call: TRBV7-2; cdr3_aa: CASSSGQATNEKLFF; cdr3_nt: TGTGCCAGCAGCTCTGGACAGGCAACTAATGAAAAACTGTTTTTT
d_call: TRBD1; clone_size: -; j_call: TRBJ2-7; v_call: TRBV30; cdr3_aa: CAWSYGRTIPGQGSDEQYF; cdr3_nt: TGTGCCTGGAGTTACGGGAGGACGATTCCGGGACAGGGGTCCGACGAGCAGTACTTC